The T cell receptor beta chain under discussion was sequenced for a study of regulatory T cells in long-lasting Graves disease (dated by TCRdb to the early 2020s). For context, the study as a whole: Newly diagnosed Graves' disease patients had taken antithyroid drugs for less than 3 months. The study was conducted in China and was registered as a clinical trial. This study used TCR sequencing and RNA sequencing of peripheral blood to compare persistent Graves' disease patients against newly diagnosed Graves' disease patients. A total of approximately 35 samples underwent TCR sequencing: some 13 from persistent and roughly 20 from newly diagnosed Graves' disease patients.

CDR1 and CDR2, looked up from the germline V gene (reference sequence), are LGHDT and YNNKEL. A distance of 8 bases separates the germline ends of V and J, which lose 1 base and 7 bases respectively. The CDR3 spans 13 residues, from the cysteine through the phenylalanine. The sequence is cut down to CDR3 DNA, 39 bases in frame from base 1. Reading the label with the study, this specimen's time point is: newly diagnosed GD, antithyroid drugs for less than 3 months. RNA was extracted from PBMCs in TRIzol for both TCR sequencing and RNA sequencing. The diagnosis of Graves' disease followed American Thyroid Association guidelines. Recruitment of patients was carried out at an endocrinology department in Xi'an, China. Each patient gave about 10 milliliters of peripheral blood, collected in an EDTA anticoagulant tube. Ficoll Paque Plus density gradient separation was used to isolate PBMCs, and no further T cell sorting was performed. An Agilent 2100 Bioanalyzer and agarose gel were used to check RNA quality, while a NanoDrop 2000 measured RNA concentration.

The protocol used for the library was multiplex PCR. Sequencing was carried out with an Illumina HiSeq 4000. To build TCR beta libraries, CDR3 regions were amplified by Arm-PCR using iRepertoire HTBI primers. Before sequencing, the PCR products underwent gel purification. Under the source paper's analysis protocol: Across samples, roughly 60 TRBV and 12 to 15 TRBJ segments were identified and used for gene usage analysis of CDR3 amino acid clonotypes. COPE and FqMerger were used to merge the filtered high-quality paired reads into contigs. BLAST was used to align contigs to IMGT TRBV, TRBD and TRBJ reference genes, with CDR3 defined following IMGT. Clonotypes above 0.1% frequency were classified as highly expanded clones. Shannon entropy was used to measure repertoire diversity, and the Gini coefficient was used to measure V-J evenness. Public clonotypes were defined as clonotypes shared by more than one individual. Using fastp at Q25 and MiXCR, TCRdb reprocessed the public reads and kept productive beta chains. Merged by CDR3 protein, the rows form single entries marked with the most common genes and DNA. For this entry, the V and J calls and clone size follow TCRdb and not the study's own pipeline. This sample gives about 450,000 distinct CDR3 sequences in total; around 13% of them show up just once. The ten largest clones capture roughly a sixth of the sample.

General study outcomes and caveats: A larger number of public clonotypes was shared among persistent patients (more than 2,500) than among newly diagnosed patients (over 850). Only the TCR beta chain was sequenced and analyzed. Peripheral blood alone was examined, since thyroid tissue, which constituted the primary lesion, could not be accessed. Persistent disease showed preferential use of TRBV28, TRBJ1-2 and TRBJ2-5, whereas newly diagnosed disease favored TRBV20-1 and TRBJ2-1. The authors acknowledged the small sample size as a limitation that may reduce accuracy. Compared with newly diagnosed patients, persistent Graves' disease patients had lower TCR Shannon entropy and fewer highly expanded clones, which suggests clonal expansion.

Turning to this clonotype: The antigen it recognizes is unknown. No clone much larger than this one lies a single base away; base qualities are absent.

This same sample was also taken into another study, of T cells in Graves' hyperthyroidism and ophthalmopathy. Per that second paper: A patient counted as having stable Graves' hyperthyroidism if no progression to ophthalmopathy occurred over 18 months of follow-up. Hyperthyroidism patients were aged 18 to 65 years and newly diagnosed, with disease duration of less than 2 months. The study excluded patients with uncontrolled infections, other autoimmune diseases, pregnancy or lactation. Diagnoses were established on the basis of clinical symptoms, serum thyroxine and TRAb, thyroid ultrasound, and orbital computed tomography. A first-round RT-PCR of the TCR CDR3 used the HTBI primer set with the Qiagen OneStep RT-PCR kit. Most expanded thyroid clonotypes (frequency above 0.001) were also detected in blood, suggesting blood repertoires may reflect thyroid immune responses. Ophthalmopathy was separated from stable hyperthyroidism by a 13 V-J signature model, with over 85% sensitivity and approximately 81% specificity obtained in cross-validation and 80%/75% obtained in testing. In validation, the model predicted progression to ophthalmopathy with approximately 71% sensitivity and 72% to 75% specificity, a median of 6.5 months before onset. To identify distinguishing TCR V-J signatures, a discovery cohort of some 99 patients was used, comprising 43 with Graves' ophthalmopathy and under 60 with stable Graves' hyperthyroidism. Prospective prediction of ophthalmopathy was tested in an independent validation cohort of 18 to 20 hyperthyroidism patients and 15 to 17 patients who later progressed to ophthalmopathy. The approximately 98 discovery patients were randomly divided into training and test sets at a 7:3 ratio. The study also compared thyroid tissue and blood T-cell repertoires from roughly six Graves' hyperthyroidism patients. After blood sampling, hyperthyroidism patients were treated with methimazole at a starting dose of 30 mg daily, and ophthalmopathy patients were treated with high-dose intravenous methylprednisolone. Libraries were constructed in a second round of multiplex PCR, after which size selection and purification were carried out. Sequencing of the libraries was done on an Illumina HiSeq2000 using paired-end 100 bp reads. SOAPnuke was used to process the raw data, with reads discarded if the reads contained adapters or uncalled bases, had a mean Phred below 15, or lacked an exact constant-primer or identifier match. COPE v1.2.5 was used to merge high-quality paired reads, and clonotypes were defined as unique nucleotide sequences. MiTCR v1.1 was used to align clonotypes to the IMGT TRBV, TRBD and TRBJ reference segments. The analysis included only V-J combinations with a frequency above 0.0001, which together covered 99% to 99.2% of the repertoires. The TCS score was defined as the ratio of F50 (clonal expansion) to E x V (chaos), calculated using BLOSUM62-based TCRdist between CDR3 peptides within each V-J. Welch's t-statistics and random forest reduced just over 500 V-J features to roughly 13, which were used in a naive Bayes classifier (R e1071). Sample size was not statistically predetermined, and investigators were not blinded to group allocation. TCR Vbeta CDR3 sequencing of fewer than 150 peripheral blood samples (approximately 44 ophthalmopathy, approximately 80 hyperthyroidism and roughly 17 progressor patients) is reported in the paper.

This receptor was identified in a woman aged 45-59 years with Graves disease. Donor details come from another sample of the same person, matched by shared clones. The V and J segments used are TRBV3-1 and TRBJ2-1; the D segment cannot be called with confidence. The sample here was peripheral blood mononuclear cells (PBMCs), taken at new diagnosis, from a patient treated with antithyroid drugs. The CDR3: CASSQAPPNEQFF. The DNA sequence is TGTGCCAGCAGCCAAGCCCCACCTAATGAGCAGTTCTTC.